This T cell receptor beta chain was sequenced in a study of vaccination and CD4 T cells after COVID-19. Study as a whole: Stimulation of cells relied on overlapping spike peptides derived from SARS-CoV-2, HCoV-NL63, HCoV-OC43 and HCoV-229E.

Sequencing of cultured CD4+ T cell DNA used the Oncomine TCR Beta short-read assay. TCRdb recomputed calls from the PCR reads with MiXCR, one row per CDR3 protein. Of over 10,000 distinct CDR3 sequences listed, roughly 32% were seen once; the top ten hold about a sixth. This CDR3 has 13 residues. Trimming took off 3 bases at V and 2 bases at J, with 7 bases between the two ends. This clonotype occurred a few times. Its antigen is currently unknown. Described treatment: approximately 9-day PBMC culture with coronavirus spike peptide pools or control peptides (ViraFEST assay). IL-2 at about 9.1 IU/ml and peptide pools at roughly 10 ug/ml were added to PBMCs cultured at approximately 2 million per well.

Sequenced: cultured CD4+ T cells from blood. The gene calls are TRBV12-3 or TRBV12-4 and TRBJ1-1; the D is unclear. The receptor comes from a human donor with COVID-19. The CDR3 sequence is CASSLKVNTEAFF. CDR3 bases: TGTGCCAGCAGTTTGAAGGTAAACACTGAAGCTTTCTTT.